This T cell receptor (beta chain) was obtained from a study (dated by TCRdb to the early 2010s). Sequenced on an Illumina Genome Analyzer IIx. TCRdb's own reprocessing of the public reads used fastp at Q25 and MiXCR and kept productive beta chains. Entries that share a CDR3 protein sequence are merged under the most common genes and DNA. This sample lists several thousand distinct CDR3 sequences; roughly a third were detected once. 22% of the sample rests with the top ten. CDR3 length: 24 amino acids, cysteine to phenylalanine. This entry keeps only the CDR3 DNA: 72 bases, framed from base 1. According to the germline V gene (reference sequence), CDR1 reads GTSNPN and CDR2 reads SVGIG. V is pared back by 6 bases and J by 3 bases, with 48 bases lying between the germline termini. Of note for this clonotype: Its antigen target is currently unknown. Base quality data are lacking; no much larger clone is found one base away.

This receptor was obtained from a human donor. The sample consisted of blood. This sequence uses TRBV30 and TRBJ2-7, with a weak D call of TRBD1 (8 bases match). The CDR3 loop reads CACRTGRGSGPLQGGEVGHYEQYF. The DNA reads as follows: TGTGCCTGTCGGACAGGGAGGGGAAGTGGGCCACTACAGGGAGGGGAAGTGGGCCACTACGAGCAGTACTTC.